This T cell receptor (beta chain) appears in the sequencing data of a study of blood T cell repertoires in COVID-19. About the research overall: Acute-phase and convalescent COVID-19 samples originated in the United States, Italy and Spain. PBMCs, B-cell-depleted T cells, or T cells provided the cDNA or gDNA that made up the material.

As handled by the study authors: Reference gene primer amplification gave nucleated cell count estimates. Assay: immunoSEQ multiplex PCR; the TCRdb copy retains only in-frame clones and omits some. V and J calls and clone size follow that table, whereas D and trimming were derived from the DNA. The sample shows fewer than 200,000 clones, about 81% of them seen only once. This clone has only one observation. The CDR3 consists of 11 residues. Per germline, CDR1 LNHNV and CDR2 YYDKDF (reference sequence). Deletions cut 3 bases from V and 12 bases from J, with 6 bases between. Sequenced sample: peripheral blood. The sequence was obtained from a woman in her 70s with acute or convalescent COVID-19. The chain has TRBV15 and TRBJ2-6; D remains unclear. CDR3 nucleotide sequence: TGTGCCACCAGCAGTCTTAGCGTCCTGACTTTC. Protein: CATSSLSVLTF. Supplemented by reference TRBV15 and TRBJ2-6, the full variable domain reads DAMVIQNPRYQVTQFGKPVTLSCSQTLNHNVMYWYQQKSSQAPKLLFHYYDKDFNNEADTPDNFQSRRPNTSFCFLDIRSPGLGDTAMYLCATSSLSVLTFGAGSRLTVL.